This T cell receptor beta chain was captured in a study of OX40 agonist ivuxolimab in advanced cancers. Whole-study results and caveats: Researchers did not determine the expanded peripheral T cells' antigen specificity.

Clones were read by immunoSEQ multiplex PCR, and TCRdb kept only the in-frame ones, dropping some. This sample yields 48,000 or so clones, of which around 94% are seen a single time; 12% belongs to the top ten. Germline V gene data show CDR1 as MNHEY and CDR2 as SVGAGI. The CDR3 contains 15 residues. Germline trimming cut 4 bases from V and 3 bases from J; bases unmatched to any gene: 1. About this clone: The antigen remains unidentified.

The chain is built from TRBV6-5 and TRBJ2-6; TRBD1 aligns across 9 bases. The sample was CD4+ or CD8+ T cells sorted from blood, taken in a trial of the OX40 agonist ivuxolimab. This TCR was recovered from an adult with an advanced solid tumor such as melanoma, head and neck, liver or kidney cancer. The CDR3 DNA follows: TGTGCCAGCAGTTCGACAGGGGGTGGGGCCAACGTCCTGACTTTC. The encoded protein is CASSSTGGGANVLTF.